This TCR beta chain was observed in a study of OX40 agonist ivuxolimab in advanced cancers. Study-wide findings and caveats: More expanded clones were seen, on average, in CD8+ T cells than in CD4+.

Libraries were prepared by immunoSEQ multiplex PCR; TCRdb keeps only in-frame clonotypes and omits some of them. The data show some 85,000 clones, 75% to 95% seen once. Concerning this clone: Its antigen is not identified.

The source was CD4+ or CD8+ T cells sorted from blood, collected in a trial of the OX40 agonist ivuxolimab. The source is an adult with an advanced solid tumor such as melanoma, head and neck, liver or kidney cancer.

CDR3 in amino acids: CAWRLSADTQYF. Here the CDR3 DNA reads TGTGCCTGGAGGTTGTCGGCGGATACGCAGTATTTT. The chain recombines TRBV30 with TRBJ2-3; D is unclear. With 3 bases removed from V and 6 bases from J, the gap between germline ends came to 10 bases. The germline gives CDR1 GTSNPN, CDR2 SVGIG (reference sequence). The CDR3 totals 12 residues. The full variable domain, its missing parts supplied by reference TRBV30 and TRBJ2-3, is SQTIHQWPATLVQPVGSPLSLECTVEGTSNPNLYWYRQAAGRGLQLLFYSVGIGQISSEVPQNLSASRPQDRQFILSSKKLLLSDSGFYLCAWRLSADTQYFGPGTRLTVL.